Listed here are 25 T cell receptor beta chains from one sample, sequenced in a study of cytomegalovirus exposure and HLA in healthy donors (dated by TCRdb to the late 2010s). Library prep was done by the immunoSEQ multiplex PCR assay. The multiplex PCR relied on a mix of 60 forward primers for TCR Vbeta segments and 13 reverse primers for TCR Jbeta segments. TCRdb's version of the immuneACCESS table is confined to in-frame rearrangements and falls short of the full clone set. An unresolved V gene accounts for under half of the shortfall where checked; the remainder is of unknown origin. This sample gives about 190,000 clones in total; 80% to 90% of them show up just once. Less than 0.4% of the sample is held by the ten biggest clonotypes. Material: PBMCs. The receptors shown here come from a woman in her 30s in good health and CMV-seronegative.

The chain links TRBV7-2 to TRBJ2-1; maybe TRBD2 (5 bases). There are 14 residues in the CDR3. Trimming cost V 2 bases and J 3 bases, with 8 bases left between them. The V gene's germline CDR1 is SGHTA and CDR2 FQGNSA. CDR3: CASSLSADYNEQFF. The DNA for the CDR3 is TGTGCCAGCAGCTTATCAGCGGACTACAATGAGCAGTTCTTC. Full variable domain (outside the CDR3, taken from reference TRBV7-2 and TRBJ2-1): GAGVSQSPSNKVTEKGKDVELRCDPISGHTALYWYRQSLGQGLEFLIYFQGNSAPDKSGLPSDRFSAERTGGSVSTLTIQRTQQEDSAVYLCASSLSADYNEQFFGPGTRLTVL.

V is TRBV28 and J is TRBJ1-1, with D possibly being TRBD1 (6 bases). V lost 5 bases and J 3 bases, leaving 13 bases between the germline ends. CDR3 length: 14 residues. Germline V lookup: CDR1 MDHEN, CDR2 SYDVKM. The CDR3 protein is CASSLTGLYTEAFF. Written as DNA, the CDR3 is TGTGCCAGCAGTCTTACAGGGCTCTACACTGAAGCTTTCTTT.

This rearrangement joins TRBV5-1 to TRBJ2-7, with D maybe TRBD1 (6 bases). This CDR3 is built from 14 residues. Germline CDR1 and CDR2: SGHRS and YFSETQ. Trimming removed 2 bases from V and 2 bases from J, with 11 bases in between. The CDR3 loop is CASSFVDSAYEQYF. In DNA form, the CDR3 reads TGCGCCAGCAGCTTTGTGGACAGTGCCTACGAGCAGTACTTC.

This clone was seen only a few times. The DNA of the CDR3 is TGTGCCAGCAACCACTACACAACCGGGGAGCTGTTTTTT. This encodes CASNHYTTGELFF. The rearrangement uses TRBV11-2 and TRBJ2-2, with unresolved D. Germline V gene sequence: CDR1 SGHAT, CDR2 FQNNGV. The CDR3 is 13 amino acids. V lost 7 bases and J 5 bases, leaving 11 bases between the germline ends.

The rearrangement uses TRBV19 and TRBJ1-1, with D possibly being TRBD1 (5 bases). This CDR3 comprises 11 residues. Trimming took off 10 bases at V and 8 bases at J, with 14 bases between the two ends. Per germline, CDR1 LNHDA and CDR2 SQIVND (reference sequence). CDR3 nucleotide sequence: TGTGCCACCTTGGGGGGAATCGAAGCTTTCTTT. Protein sequence: CATLGGIEAFF.

The chain joins TRBV4-2 to TRBJ2-7; possibly TRBD2 for D (6 bases). The CDR3 has 16 residues. The germline V gene encodes CDR1 LGHNA and CDR2 YNFKEQ. V was pared by 1 base and J by 0 bases, with 13 bases between. Here the CDR3 reads CASSQVSGWSSYEQYF. The CDR3, as DNA: TGTGCCAGCAGCCAAGTCAGCGGGTGGAGCTCCTACGAGCAGTACTTC.

The genes are TRBV10-3 and TRBJ2-7, with TRBD1 matching over 8 bases. V lost 0 bases and J lost 4; bases outside the gene matches: 2. CDR1 is ENHRY, CDR2 SYGVKD, per germline. The CDR3 covers 14 residues. The chain's CDR3 is CAISESDRAYEQYF. The CDR3 DNA reads as TGTGCCATCAGTGAGTCGGACAGGGCATACGAGCAGTACTTC.

V usage is TRBV5-4 and J usage is TRBJ2-2; tentatively, D is TRBD2 (6 bases). With 0 bases removed from V and 2 bases from J, the gap between germline ends came to 8 bases. Per the germline V gene, CDR1 is SGHNT and CDR2 is YYREEE (reference sequence). This CDR3 region has 15 residues. CDR3 in amino acids: CASSLAGLNTGELFF. CDR3 DNA: TGTGCCAGCAGCTTGGCGGGACTTAACACCGGGGAGCTGTTTTTT.

V and J are TRBV4-1 and TRBJ2-7; tentatively, D is TRBD1 (6 bases). In germline, CDR1 is MGHRA, CDR2 YSYEKL. Trimming took 1 base from V and 4 from J, leaving 8 bases between them. The CDR3 consists of 13 residues. The CDR3: CASSQVQGYEQYF. DNA for the CDR3: TGCGCCAGCAGCCAAGTACAGGGTTACGAGCAGTACTTC.

V gene TRBV7-9 combines with J gene TRBJ2-1; D is perhaps TRBD1 (6 bases). CDR3 length equals 13 residues. Germline CDR1 SEHNR, CDR2 FQNEAQ (reference sequence). Trimming stripped 5 bases from V and 8 bases from J, with 13 bases between. CDR3 loop: CASSTTGNYEQFF. In DNA form, the CDR3 reads TGTGCCAGCAGCACAACAGGGAACTATGAGCAGTTCTTC. The full variable domain, rest sourced from reference TRBV7-9 and TRBJ2-1, is DTGVSQNPRHKITKRGQNVTFRCDPISEHNRLYWYRQTLGQGPEFLTYFQNEAQLEKSRLLSDRFSAERPKGSFSTLEIQRTEQGDSAMYLCASSTTGNYEQFFGPGTRLTVL.

The chain joins TRBV7-9 to TRBJ2-5, with 7 nucleotides matching TRBD2. Germline-derived CDR1 and CDR2 are SEHNR and FQNEAQ (reference sequence). The CDR3 loop spans 16 amino acids. After removal of 10 bases from V and 0 bases from J, the junction contained 14 bases not matched to a gene. DNA for the CDR3: TGTGCCACCGGAGGGAGGGGCAGGCAGTACCAAGAGACCCAGTACTTC. It encodes CATGGRGRQYQETQYF.

A few counts support this clone. The chain carries TRBV15 and TRBJ2-7; 9 bases align to TRBD2. Germline V gene lookup returns CDR1 LNHNV and CDR2 YYDKDF (reference sequence). Unmatched junction bases numbered 9, after V lost 0 bases and J lost 3 bases. CDR3 size: 17 residues. The CDR3 DNA sequence: TGTGCCACCAGCAGAGAAAGAAAGGGACTAGCCCTCTACGAGCAGTACTTC. Translation: CATSRERKGLALYEQYF. The full variable domain, completed using reference TRBV15 and TRBJ2-7, is DAMVIQNPRYQVTQFGKPVTLSCSQTLNHNVMYWYQQKSSQAPKLLFHYYDKDFNNEADTPDNFQSRRPNTSFCFLDIRSPGLGDTAMYLCATSRERKGLALYEQYFGPGTRLTVT.

The chain recombines TRBV7-3 with TRBJ2-3; TRBD2 agrees at 9 bases. The CDR3 is 15 residues long. Germline V lookup: CDR1 SGHTA, CDR2 FQGTGA. The V and J ends lost 5 bases and 4 bases, in that order; junction bases with no gene match: 7. CDR3 sequence: CASSPLAGVADTQYF. DNA of the CDR3: TGTGCCAGCAGCCCTTTAGCGGGAGTGGCAGATACGCAGTATTTT.

This rearrangement joins TRBV10-2 to TRBJ2-3; 7 bases are a match to TRBD1. CDR3 length: 13 amino acids. V gave up 7 bases and J gave up 0 bases; unmatched junction bases: 1. Germline lookup yields CDR1 WSHSY and CDR2 SAAADI. CDR3 nucleotide sequence: TGCGCCAGCAAGGGGGCTAGCACAGATACGCAGTATTTT. Its translation is CASKGASTDTQYF.

This rearrangement joins TRBV6-6 to TRBJ1-1; D not certain. Trimming pared 2 bases from V and 5 bases from J, leaving 18 bases between. Looked up from germline, CDR1 is MNHNY and CDR2 is SVGAGI (reference sequence). This CDR3 is 16 amino acids long. The CDR3 sequence: CASSYGMGYRRTEAFF. Written as DNA, the CDR3 is TGTGCCAGCAGTTACGGGATGGGGTACCGGAGGACTGAAGCTTTCTTT.

This chain connects TRBV10-2 to TRBJ2-5, with TRBD1 as a possible D gene (5 bases). Germline V gives CDR1 WSHSY, CDR2 SAAADI. The CDR3 loop spans 13 amino acids. Trimming pared 8 bases from V and 1 base from J, leaving 11 bases between. In DNA form, the CDR3 reads TGCGCCAGCCTACGGACACTCCAAGAGACCCAGTACTTC. Protein product: CASLRTLQETQYF.

The gene calls are TRBV6-5 and TRBJ2-1; D not resolved. The CDR3 is 16 amino acids. Trimming pared 0 bases from V and 9 bases from J, leaving 18 bases between. Germline V lookup: CDR1 MNHEY, CDR2 SVGAGI. Here the CDR3 DNA reads TGTGCCAGCAGTTACTCGTATTCCCGCGTGATGGTTGAGCAGTTCTTC. Its translation: CASSYSYSRVMVEQFF.

The chain is built from TRBV29-1 and TRBJ2-1; D unclear. Looked up from germline, CDR1 is SQVTM and CDR2 is ANQGSEA. Between the trimmed V and J ends, which lost 4 bases and 1 base, there was a span of 11 bases. The CDR3 runs 14 residues. This CDR3 reads CSVAKRLSYNEQFF. The CDR3 DNA reads TGCAGCGTTGCCAAGAGACTTTCCTACAATGAGCAGTTCTTC.

The chain links TRBV7-3 to TRBJ2-3; a possible D gene is TRBD1 (5 bases). Trimming cost V 6 bases and J 8 bases, with 15 bases left between them. This CDR3 has 13 amino acids. CDR1 and CDR2 from the germline V gene are SGHTA and FQGTGA. CDR3 DNA: TGTGCCAGCAGTCCTGGGGCTGCTGGTACGCAGTATTTT. Translation: CASSPGAAGTQYF.

This chain joins TRBV5-6 and TRBJ1-2; D not certain. The V end was cut by 0 bases, the J end by 2 bases, with 14 bases between. Germline V gives CDR1 SGHDT, CDR2 YYEEEE. The CDR3 covers 16 residues. The CDR3 loop reads CASSLVGGSRNYGYTF. DNA of the CDR3: TGTGCCAGCAGCTTGGTTGGCGGGAGTCGGAACTATGGCTACACCTTC.

The rearrangement joins TRBV6-1 to TRBJ2-5; 9 bases line up with TRBD1. The J call is uncertain, as TRBJ2-7 better fits the DNA end. This CDR3 has 16 amino acids. Germline V gives CDR1 MNHNS, CDR2 SASEGT. CDR3 in amino acids: CASSEYSGQTGGEQYF. In DNA form, the CDR3 reads TGTGCCAGCAGTGAATATTCTGGGCAGACAGGGGGCGAGCAGTACTTC.

The chain links TRBV7-2 to TRBJ1-1; D not certain. CDR1 SGHTA and CDR2 FQGNSA come from the germline V gene. V was cut by 5 bases and J by 4 bases, with 11 bases left in between. The CDR3 contains 13 residues. CDR3 in DNA: TGTGCCAGCAGCCCCGTGGGGAGCACTGAAGCTTTCTTT. It encodes CASSPVGSTEAFF.

DNA for the CDR3: TGTGCCAGCAGCTTCGACGGGGGGGAGACCCAGTACTTC. This sequence encodes CASSFDGGETQYF. The rearrangement links TRBV7-9 to TRBJ2-5; 7 nucleotides match TRBD2. V lost 3 bases to trimming and J lost 5 bases; unmatched junction nucleotides: 3. Germline V lookup: CDR1 SEHNR, CDR2 FQNEAQ (reference sequence). CDR3 length equals 13 residues.

The rearrangement joins TRBV19 to TRBJ1-5; D is unresolved. From germline, CDR1 is LNHDA and CDR2 SQIVND (reference sequence). The germline V and J ends were trimmed by 6 bases and 0 bases, with 15 bases remaining between them. The CDR3 contains 16 residues. The CDR3 loop reads CASRRFGSYSNQPQHF. DNA of the CDR3: TGTGCCAGTAGGCGGTTTGGGTCTTATAGCAATCAGCCCCAGCATTTT.

This clone appeared a single time. The V gene is TRBV5-6, the J gene TRBJ2-2; D is perhaps TRBD2 (6 bases). V shed 2 bases and J shed 5 bases, with 16 bases lying between them. The CDR3 loop spans 16 amino acids. Germline values: CDR1 SGHDT, CDR2 YYEEEE. The CDR3 coding sequence is TGTGCCAGCAGCTTTAGCGGATCCTCGAGAACCGGGGAGCTGTTTTTT. It translates to CASSFSGSSRTGELFF.